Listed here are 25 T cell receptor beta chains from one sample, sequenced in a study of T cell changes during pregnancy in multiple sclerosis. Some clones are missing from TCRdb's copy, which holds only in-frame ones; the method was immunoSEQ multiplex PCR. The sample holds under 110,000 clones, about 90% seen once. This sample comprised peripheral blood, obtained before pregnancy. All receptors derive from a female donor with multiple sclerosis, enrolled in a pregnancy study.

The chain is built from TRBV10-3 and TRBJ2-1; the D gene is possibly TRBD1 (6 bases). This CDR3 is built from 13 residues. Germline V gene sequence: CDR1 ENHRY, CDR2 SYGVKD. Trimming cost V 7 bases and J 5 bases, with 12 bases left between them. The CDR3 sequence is CAINPNRDNEQFF. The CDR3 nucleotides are TGTGCCATCAACCCAAACAGGGACAATGAGCAGTTCTTC.

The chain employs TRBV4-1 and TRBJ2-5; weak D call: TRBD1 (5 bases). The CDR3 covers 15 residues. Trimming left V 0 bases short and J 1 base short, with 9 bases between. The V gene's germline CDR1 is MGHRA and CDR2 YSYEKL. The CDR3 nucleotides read TGCGCCAGCAGCCAAGATGTCACAGGCCAAGAGACCCAGTACTTC. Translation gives CASSQDVTGQETQYF.

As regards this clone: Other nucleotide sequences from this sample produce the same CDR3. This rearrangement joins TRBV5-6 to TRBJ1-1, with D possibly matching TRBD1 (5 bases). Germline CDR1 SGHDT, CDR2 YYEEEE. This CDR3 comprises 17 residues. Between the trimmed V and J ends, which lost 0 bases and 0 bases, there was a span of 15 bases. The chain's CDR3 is CASSLAGGTSMNTEAFF. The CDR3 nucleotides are TGTGCCAGCAGCTTGGCCGGGGGGACGTCCATGAACACTGAAGCTTTCTTT.

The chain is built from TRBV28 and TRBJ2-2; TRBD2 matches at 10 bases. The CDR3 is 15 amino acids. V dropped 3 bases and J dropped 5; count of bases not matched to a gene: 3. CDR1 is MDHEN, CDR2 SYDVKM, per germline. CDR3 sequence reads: CASSFIAGGTGELFF. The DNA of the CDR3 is TGTGCCAGCAGTTTCATAGCGGGAGGTACCGGGGAGCTGTTTTTT.

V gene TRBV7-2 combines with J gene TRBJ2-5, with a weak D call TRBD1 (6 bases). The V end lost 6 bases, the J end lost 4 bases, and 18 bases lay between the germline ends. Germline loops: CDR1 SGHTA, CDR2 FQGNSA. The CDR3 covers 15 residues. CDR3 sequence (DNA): TGTGCCAGCAGGAACAATCAAGAGGGGGTAGAGACCCAGTACTTC. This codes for CASRNNQEGVETQYF.

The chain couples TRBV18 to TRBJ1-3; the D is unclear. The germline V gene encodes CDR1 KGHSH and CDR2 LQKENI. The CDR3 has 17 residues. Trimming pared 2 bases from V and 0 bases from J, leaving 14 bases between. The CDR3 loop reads CASSPVRSTLSGNTIYF. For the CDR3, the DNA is TGTGCCAGCTCACCAGTAAGATCCACTCTCTCTGGAAACACCATATATTTT.

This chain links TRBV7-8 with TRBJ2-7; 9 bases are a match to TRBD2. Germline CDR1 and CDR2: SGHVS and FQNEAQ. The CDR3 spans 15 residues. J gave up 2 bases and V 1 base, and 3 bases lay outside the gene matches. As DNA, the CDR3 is TGTGCCAGCAGCTTAGTACTAGCGGGCCCCTACGAGCAGTACTTC. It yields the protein CASSLVLAGPYEQYF.

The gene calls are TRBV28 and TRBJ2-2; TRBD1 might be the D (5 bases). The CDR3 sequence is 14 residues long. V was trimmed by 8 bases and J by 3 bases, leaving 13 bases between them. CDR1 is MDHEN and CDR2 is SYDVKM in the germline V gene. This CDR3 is CASFARAHTGELFF. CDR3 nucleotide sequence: TGTGCCAGCTTCGCCAGGGCCCACACCGGGGAGCTGTTTTTT.

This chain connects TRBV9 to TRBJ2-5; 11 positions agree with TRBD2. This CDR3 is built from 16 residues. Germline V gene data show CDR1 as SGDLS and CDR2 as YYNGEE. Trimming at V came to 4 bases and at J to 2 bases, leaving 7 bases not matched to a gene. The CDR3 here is CASSSTGTSGQETQYF. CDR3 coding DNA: TGTGCCAGCAGCTCGACCGGGACTAGCGGACAAGAGACCCAGTACTTC.

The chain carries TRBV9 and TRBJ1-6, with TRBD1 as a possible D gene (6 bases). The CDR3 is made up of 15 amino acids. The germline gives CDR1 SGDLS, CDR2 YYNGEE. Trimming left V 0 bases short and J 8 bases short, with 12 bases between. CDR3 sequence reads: CASSVGGGMYSPLHF. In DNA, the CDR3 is TGTGCCAGCAGCGTAGGAGGGGGTATGTATTCACCCCTCCACTTT.

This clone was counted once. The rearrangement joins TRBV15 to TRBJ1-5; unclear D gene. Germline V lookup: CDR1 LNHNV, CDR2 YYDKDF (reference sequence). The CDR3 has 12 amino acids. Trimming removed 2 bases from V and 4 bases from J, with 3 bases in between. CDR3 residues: CATSRPNQPQHF. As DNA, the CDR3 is TGTGCCACCAGCAGACCTAATCAGCCCCAGCATTTT.

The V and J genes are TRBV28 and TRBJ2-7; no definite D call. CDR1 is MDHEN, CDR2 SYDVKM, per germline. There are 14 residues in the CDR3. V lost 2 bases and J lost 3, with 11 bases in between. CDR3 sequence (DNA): TGTGCCAGCAGTTTACGTGGAACGGGCTACGAGCAGTACTTC. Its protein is CASSLRGTGYEQYF.

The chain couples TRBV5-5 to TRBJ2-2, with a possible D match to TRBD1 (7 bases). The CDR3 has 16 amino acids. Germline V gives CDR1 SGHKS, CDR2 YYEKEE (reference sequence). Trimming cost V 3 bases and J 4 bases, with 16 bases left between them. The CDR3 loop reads CASSSGQLGGTGELFF. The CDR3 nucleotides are TGTGCCAGCAGCTCGGGACAGCTCGGGGGCACCGGGGAGCTGTTTTTT.

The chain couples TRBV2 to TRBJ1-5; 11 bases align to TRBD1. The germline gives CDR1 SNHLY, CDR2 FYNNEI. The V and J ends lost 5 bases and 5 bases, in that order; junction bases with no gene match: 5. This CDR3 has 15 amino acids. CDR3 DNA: TGTGCCAGCAGTTGGGACAGGGGGTCCGATCAGCCCCAGCATTTT. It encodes CASSWDRGSDQPQHF.

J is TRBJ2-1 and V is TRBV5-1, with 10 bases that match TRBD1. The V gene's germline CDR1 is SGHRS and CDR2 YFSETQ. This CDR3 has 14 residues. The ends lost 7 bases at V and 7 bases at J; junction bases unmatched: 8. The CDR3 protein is CASGGQGVRNEQFF. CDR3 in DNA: TGCGCCAGCGGCGGACAGGGGGTGAGGAATGAGCAGTTCTTC.

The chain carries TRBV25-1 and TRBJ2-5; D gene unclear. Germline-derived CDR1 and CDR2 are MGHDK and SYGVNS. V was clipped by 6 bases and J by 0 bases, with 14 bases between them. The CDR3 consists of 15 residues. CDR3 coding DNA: TGTGCCAGCAGCAAAAGACAAGTCTACCAAGAGACCCAGTACTTC. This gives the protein CASSKRQVYQETQYF.

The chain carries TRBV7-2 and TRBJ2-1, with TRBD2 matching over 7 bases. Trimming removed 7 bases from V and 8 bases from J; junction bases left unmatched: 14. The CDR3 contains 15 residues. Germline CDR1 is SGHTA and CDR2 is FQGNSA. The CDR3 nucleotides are TGTGCCAGCATAGTCGGGGGTAGAGCGGGGTATGAGCAGTTCTTC. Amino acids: CASIVGGRAGYEQFF.

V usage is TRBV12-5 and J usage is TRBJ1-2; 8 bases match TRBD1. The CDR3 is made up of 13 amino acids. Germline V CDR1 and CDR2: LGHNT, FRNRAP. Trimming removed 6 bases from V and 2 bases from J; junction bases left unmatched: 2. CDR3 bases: TGTGCTAGTGGACGGGACAGGAACTATGGCTACACCTTC. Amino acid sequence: CASGRDRNYGYTF.

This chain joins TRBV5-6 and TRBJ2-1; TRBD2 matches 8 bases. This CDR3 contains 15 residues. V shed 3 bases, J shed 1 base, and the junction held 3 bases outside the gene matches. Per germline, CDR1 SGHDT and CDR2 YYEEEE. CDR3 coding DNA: TGTGCCAGCAGCTGGAGCGGGGGTTCCTACAATGAGCAGTTCTTC. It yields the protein CASSWSGGSYNEQFF.

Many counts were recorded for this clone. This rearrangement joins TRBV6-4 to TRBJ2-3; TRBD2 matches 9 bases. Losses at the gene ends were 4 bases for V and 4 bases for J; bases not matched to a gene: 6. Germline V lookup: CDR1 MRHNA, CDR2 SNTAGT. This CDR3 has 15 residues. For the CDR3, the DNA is TGTGCCAGCAGTGCCGGCGCGGGAGGGGCAGATACGCAGTATTTT. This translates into CASSAGAGGADTQYF.

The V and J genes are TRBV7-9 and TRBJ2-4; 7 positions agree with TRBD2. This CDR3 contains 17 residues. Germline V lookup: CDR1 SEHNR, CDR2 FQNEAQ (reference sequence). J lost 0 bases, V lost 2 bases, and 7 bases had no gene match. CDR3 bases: TGTGCCAGCAGCTTACACCGGGACTACAGAGCCAAAAACATTCAGTACTTC. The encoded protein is CASSLHRDYRAKNIQYF.

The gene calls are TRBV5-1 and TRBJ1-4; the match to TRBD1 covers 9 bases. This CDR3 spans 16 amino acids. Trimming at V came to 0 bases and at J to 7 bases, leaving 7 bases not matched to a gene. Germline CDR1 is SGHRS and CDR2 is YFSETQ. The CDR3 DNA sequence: TGCGCCAGCAGCTTGGGTAGACAGGGGGGAAGTGAAAAACTGTTTTTT. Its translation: CASSLGRQGGSEKLFF. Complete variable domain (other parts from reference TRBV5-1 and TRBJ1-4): KAGVTQTPRYLIKTRGQQVTLSCSPISGHRSVSWYQQTPGQGLQFLFEYFSETQRNKGNFPGRFSGRQFSNSRSEMNVSTLELGDSALYLCASSLGRQGGSEKLFFGSGTQLSVL.

The DNA for the CDR3 is TGCGCCAGCAGCCACGCCGGACAGGGACAAAACATTCAGTACTTC. This gives the protein CASSHAGQGQNIQYF. This sequence joins TRBV4-1 and TRBJ2-4, with 8 bases lining up with TRBD1. This CDR3 has 15 amino acids. CDR1 and CDR2 from the germline V gene are MGHRA and YSYEKL. With 3 bases clipped from V and 5 bases from J, the junction kept 6 bases outside the gene matches.

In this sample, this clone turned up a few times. The CDR3 DNA reads as TGTGCCAGTAGTGGAGCCCGTACAGGGAACACCGGGGAGCTGTTTTTT. This codes for CASSGARTGNTGELFF. The J gene is TRBJ2-2, the V gene TRBV19; D is possibly TRBD1 (5 bases). CDR3 size: 16 residues. The V end was cut by 5 bases, the J end by 1 base, with 14 bases between. Per the germline V gene, CDR1 is LNHDA and CDR2 is SQIVND (reference sequence).

The CDR3 loop reads CASSIGRGYGYTF. In nucleotides, the CDR3 is TGTGCCAGCAGCATTGGACGGGGCTATGGCTACACCTTC. The chain recombines TRBV14 with TRBJ1-2; D gene ambiguous. Trimming shortened V by 5 bases and J by 4 bases, and 11 bases separated the two germline ends. Germline CDR1 and CDR2: SGHDN and FVKESK. The CDR3 is made up of 13 amino acids.